One sample yielded the 2 T cell receptor beta chains listed below, sequenced in a study of blood T cell repertoires in COVID-19 (dated by TCRdb to the early 2020s). The library was prepared using the immunoSEQ multiplex PCR assay. TCRdb re-hosts the immuneACCESS table, in-frame sequences only. Its copies lack some clones; in the studies checked, an unresolved V gene accounts for under half of them, and the cause for the rest is not known. The sample records roughly 60,000 clones, roughly 90% of which are singletons. The ten top clones hold 3.9% of the sample. Sequencing input: peripheral blood. The receptors shown here come from a human donor in a cohort sampled during active COVID-19.

The chain joins TRBV15 to TRBJ2-6, with 10 bases lining up with TRBD1. V lost 1 base, J lost 0 bases, and 3 bases stayed unmatched. This CDR3 comprises 18 residues. Germline V gene data show CDR1 as LNHNV and CDR2 as YYDKDF (reference sequence). The CDR3 region has the DNA TGTGCCACCAGCAGAGCGGGACAGGGGATCTCTGGGGCCAACGTCCTGACTTTC. Protein sequence: CATSRAGQGISGANVLTF.

The V gene is TRBV27, the J gene TRBJ2-1, with D perhaps TRBD1 (5 bases). The CDR3 runs to 12 residues. With 3 bases removed from V and 8 bases from J, the gap between germline ends came to 8 bases. Germline V lookup: CDR1 MNHEY, CDR2 SMNVEV (reference sequence). The CDR3 loop is CASSLGRHEQFF. CDR3 in DNA: TGTGCCAGCAGTTTGGGGCGCCATGAGCAGTTCTTC.